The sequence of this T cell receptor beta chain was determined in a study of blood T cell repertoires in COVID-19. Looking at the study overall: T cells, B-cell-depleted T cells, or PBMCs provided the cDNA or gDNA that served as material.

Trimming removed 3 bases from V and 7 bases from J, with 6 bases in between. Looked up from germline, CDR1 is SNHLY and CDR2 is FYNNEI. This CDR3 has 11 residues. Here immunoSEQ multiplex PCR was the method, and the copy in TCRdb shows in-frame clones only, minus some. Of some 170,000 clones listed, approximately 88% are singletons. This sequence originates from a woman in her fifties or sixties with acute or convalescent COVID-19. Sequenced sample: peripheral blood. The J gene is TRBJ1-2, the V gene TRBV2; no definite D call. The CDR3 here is CASSEEGGYTF. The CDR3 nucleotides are TGTGCCAGCAGTGAGGAGGGTGGCTACACCTTC.